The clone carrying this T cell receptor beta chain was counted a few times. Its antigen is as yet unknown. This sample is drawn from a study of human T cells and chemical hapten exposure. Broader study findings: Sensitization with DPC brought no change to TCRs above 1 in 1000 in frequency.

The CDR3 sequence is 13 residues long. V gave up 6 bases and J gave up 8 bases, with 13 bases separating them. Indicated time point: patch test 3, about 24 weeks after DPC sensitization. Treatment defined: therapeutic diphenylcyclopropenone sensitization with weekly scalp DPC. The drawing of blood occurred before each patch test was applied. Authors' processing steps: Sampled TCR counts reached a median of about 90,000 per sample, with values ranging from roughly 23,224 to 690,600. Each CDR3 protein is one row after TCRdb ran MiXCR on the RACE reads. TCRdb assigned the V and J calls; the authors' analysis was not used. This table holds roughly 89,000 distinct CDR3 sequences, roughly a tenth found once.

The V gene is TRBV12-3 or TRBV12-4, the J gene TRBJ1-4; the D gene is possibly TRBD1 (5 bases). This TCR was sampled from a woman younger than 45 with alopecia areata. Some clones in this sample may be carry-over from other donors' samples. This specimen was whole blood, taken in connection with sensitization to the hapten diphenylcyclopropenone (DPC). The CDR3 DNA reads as TGTGCCAGCAGCTCTCGGGGGAGCGAAAAACTGTTTTTT. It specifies CASSSRGSEKLFF.